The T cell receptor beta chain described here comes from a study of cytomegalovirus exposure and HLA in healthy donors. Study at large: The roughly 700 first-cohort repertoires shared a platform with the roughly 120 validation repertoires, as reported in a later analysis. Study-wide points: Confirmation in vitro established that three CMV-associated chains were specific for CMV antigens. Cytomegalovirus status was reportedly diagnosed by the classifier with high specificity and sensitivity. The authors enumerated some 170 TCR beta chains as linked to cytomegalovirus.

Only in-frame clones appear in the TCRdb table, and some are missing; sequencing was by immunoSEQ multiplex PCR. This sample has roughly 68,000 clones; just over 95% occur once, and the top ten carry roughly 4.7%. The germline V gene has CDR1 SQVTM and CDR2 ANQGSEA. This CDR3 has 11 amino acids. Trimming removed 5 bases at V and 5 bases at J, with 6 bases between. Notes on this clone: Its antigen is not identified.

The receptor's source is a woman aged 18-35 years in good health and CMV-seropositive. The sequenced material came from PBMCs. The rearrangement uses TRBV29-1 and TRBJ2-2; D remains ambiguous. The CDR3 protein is CSVHSTGELFF. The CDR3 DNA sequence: TGCAGCGTTCATAGTACCGGGGAGCTGTTTTTT.